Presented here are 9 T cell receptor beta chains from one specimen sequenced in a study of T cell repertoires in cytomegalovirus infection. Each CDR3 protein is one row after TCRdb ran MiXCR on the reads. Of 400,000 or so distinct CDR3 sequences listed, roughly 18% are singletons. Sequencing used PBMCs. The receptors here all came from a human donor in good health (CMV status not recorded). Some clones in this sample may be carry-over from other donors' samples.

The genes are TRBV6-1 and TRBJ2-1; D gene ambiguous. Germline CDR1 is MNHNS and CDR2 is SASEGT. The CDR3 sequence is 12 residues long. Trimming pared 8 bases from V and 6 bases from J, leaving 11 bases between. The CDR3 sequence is CASAKGSNEQFF. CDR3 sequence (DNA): TGTGCCAGCGCGAAGGGCAGCAATGAGCAGTTCTTC.

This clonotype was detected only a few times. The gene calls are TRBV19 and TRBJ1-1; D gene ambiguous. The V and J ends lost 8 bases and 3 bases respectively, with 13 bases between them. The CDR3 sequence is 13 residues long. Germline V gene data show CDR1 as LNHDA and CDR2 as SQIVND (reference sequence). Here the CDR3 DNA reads TGTGCCAGTCACTCGGGTCGTGACACTGAAGCTTTCTTT. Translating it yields CASHSGRDTEAFF.

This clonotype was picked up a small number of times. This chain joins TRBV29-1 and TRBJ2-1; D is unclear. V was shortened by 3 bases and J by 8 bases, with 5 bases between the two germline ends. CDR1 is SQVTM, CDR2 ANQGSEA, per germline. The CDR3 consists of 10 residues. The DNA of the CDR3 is TGCAGCGTTGACAGGTATGAGCAGTTCTTC. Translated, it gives CSVDRYEQFF.

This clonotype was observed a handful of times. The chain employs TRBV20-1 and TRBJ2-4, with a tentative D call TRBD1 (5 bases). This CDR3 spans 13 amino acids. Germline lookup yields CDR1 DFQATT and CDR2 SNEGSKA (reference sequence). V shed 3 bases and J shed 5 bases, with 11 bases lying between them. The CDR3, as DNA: TGCAGTGCTAGGATGGGGCTCCAAAACATTCAGTACTTC. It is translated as CSARMGLQNIQYF.

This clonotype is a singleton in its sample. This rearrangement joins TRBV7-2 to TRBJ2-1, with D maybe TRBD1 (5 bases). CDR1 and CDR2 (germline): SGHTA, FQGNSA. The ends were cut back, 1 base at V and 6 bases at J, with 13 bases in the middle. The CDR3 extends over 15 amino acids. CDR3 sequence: CASSLEGRMLNEQFF. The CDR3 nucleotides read TGTGCCAGCAGCTTAGAGGGGCGGATGCTCAATGAGCAGTTCTTC.

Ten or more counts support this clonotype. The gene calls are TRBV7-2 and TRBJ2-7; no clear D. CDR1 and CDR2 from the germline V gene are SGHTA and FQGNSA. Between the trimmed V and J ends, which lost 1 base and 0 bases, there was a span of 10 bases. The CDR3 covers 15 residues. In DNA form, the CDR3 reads TGTGCCAGCAGCTTAGAGGCGGTTTTCTCCTACGAGCAGTACTTC. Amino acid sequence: CASSLEAVFSYEQYF.

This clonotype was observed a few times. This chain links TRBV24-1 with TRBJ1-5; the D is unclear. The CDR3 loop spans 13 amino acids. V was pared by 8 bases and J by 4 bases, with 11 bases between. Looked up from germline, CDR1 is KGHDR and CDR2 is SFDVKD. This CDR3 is CATNFGKNQPQHF. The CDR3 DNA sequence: TGTGCCACCAATTTCGGAAAAAATCAGCCCCAGCATTTT.

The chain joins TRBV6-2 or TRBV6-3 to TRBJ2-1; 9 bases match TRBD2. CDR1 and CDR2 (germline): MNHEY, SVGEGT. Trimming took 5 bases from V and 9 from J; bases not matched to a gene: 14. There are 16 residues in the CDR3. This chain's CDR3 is CASSTPGVAGAGEQFF. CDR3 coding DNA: TGTGCCAGCAGTACCCCCGGGGTAGCGGGAGCAGGTGAGCAGTTCTTC.

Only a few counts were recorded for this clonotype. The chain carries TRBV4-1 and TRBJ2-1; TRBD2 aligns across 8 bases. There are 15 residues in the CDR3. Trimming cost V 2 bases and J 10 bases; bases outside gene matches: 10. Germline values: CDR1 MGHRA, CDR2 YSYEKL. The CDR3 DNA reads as TGCGCCAGCAGCCAAAGGTCGGCGGGAGGATGGGAGCAGTTCTTC. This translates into CASSQRSAGGWEQFF.